What follows is one T cell receptor (beta chain) and its context. What it binds is unknown. The junction departs from germline at one end; a sequencing error may be responsible. TCR beta cDNA came from approximately 490 ng total RNA, primed with a constant-region primer. Three nested multiplex PCR rounds of slightly modified ARM-PCR generated TCR beta libraries. A C-beta reverse primer and TRBV1-TRBV30 forward primers served in each of the first two PCR rounds, at approximately 10 cycles apiece. TCRdb passed the multiplex PCR reads through MiXCR, listing each CDR3 protein once. This sample has more than 20,000 distinct CDR3 sequences, with 80% found just once. Investigators took RNA and DNA out together from 20-30 mg of unsorted bulk tissue. The source of the sample is a study of tumor-infiltrating lymphocytes in primary liver carcinoma. Study as a whole: The number of productive TCRbeta reads per sample ranged from roughly 3.5 to 7.13 million and was similar across tissue types.

Germline assignment: CDR1 MNHNS and CDR2 SASEGT. This CDR3 spans 11 amino acids. Whole-study results and caveats: Compared with tumor region pairs, tumor-adjacent and tumor-blood pairs overlapped less.

This rearrangement joins TRBV6-1 to TRBJ2-2; the D gene could be TRBD1 or TRBD2 (5 bases each). The sequencing sample was made of liver tumor tissue from sampling region 2. Subset defined: tumor region T2, inferior pole. This receptor was identified in a woman aged 30 to 39 with primary liver carcinoma and hepatitis B virus infection. As DNA, the CDR3 is TGTACCAGCAGTGCCATAGGGGAGTTGTTTTTT. Amino acid sequence: CTSSAIGELFF.